The present entry profiles one T cell receptor beta chain with its context. With 60 Vbeta and 13 Jbeta primers, the PCR was carried out. Per the authors' pipeline: In a later analysis, the count reached 76 million or so unique TCR beta chains, with 10 million to 11 million shared. Assay: immunoSEQ multiplex PCR; the TCRdb copy retains only in-frame clones and omits some. V and J calls plus clone size are reproduced from that table; the DNA served to infer D and trimming. The table has fewer than 150,000 clones, more than 75% seen once. Germline V gene data show CDR1 as MDHEN and CDR2 as SYDVKM. This CDR3 has 15 residues. Germline trimming cut 6 bases from V and 7 bases from J; bases unmatched to any gene: 7. The sample originates from a study of cytomegalovirus exposure and HLA in healthy donors.

The origin of this receptor is a woman aged 35 to 49 in good health and CMV-seropositive. Sequenced input: PBMCs. The J gene is TRBJ1-4, the V gene TRBV28; 11 positions match TRBD1. The CDR3 sequence: CASSPSGTGGEKLFF. DNA of the CDR3: TGTGCCAGCAGCCCCTCCGGGACAGGGGGTGAAAAACTGTTTTTT.